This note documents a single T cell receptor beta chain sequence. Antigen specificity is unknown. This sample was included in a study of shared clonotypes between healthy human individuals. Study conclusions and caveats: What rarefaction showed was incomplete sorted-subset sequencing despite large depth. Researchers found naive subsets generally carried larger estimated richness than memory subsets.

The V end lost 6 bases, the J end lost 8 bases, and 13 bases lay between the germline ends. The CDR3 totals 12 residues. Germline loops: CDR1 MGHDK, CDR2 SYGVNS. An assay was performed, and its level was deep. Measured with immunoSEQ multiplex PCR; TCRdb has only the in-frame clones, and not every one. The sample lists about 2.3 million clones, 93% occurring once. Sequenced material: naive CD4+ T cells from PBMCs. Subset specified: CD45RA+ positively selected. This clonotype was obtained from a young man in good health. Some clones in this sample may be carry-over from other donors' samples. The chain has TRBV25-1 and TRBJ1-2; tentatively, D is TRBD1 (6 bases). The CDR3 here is CASREKGVGYTF. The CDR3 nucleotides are TGTGCCAGCAGGGAGAAGGGGGTAGGCTACACCTTC.